This TCR beta chain originates from a study of response to subunit inactivated influenza vaccine. TCRdb called the RT-PCR reads again in MiXCR, with one record for every CDR3 protein. The sample comprises about 540,000 distinct CDR3 sequences, under 25% of which are singletons, and 2.5% to 3.5% rests with the top ten. These sequences were also reported in another study, on T cells expressing NK-cell markers. As that study records: TCR beta cDNA was generated via 5'RACE template switching incorporating UMIs. With respect to HCMV, most of the eight sequenced donors were seropositive, and one was seronegative. NKG2C+ dominant clonotype frequencies in six or seven donors were roughly 1.0-7.0% of CD8+ T cells.

The sequence was collected from a middle-aged man who received an inactivated influenza vaccine. The specimen comprised CD4+ T cells sorted from PBMCs, sampled about 11 days after vaccination.

In nucleotides, the CDR3 is TGTGCCAGCAGTTACGAGGGGGGCGCAAACTATGGCTACACCTTC. This encodes CASSYEGGANYGYTF. V is TRBV6-2 or TRBV6-3 and J is TRBJ1-2; TRBD1 might be the D (6 bases). Trimming stripped 2 bases from V and 2 bases from J, with 12 bases between. This CDR3 has 15 amino acids. CDR1 is MNHEY, CDR2 SVGEGT, per germline.